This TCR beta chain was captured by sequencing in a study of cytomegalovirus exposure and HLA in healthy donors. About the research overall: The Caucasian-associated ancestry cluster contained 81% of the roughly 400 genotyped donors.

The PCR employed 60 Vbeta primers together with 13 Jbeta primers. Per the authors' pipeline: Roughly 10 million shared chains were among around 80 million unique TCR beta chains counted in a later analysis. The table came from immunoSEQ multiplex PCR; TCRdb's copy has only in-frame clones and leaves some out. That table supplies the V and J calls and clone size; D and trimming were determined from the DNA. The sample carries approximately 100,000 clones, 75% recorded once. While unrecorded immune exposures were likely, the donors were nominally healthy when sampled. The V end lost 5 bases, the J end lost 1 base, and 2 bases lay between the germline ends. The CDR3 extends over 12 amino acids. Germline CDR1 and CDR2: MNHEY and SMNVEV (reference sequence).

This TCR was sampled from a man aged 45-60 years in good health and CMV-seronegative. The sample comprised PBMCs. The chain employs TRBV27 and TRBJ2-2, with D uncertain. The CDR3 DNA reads TGTGCCAGCAGTCAGAACACCGGGGAGCTGTTTTTT. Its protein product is CASSQNTGELFF.